A selection of T cell receptor beta chains follows, all from one sample in a study of beta chain features in type 1 diabetes. The protocol was immunoSEQ multiplex PCR, while the TCRdb copy is restricted to in-frame clones and leaves out a portion. The sample carries some 150,000 clones, around 50% recorded once. The material sequenced was Tregs from blood. Receptor source: a man between 18 and 29 years old in good health. CDR3s include the opening cysteine and the closing phenylalanine or tryptophan. Each record gives: clone size, J gene, D gene, V gene, CDR3 protein, CDR3 DNA. The D gene is left open where the match is weak. Clone size, where shown, is once, few, many, or a class for clones that have expanded.

>.|TRBJ1-1|TRBD1|TRBV5-1
CASSSGQSGTEAFF
TGCGCCAGCAGCTCGGGACAGTCGGGCACTGAAGCTTTCTTT
>.|TRBJ2-1|TRBD2|TRBV4-2
CASSQDLRREFDEQFF
TGTGCCAGCAGCCAAGATTTACGGCGGGAGTTCGATGAGCAGTTCTTC
>.|TRBJ1-2|TRBD1|TRBV25-1
CASSEFGTDGYTF
TGTGCCAGCAGTGAATTTGGGACAGATGGCTACACCTTC
>.|TRBJ1-2|.|TRBV27
CASSLDVRQGGIYGYTF
TGTGCCAGCAGTTTAGATGTTAGGCAGGGAGGAATCTATGGCTACACCTTC
>.|TRBJ1-4|TRBD1|TRBV18
CASSPRQGNEKLFF
TGTGCCAGCTCACCCAGACAGGGTAATGAAAAACTGTTTTTT
>few|TRBJ1-1|.|TRBV2
CARYRNTEAFF
TGTGCCAGGTACAGGAACACTGAAGCTTTCTTT
>.|TRBJ1-2|.|TRBV30
CAWSAALIGGYTF
TGTGCCTGGAGCGCGGCCCTCATTGGGGGCTACACCTTC
>few|TRBJ1-2|.|TRBV2
CASSASRVHGYTF
TGTGCCAGCAGTGCCTCCAGGGTTCATGGCTACACCTTC
>once|TRBJ2-5|.|TRBV7-2
CASSTPGRSGGTQYF
TGTGCCAGCAGCACCCCCGGGAGAAGCGGCGGGACCCAGTACTTC
>.|TRBJ2-2|.|TRBV11-2
CASSLGFPNWLVNTGELFF
TGTGCCAGCAGCTTAGGGTTCCCAAACTGGTTAGTTAACACCGGGGAGCTGTTTTTT
>.|TRBJ1-6|.|TRBV6-6
CASSSDPGAGGSPLHF
TGTGCCAGCAGTTCCGACCCAGGGGCCGGTGGTTCACCCCTCCACTTT